These 15 T cell receptor beta chains came from one sample sequenced in a study of blood T cell repertoires in COVID-19. Profiled with immunoSEQ multiplex PCR; TCRdb holds only in-frame clones, not every one. The sample shows about 200,000 clones, roughly 80% of them seen only once. What was sequenced was peripheral blood. The origin of the receptors is a woman of 80 years or more with acute or convalescent COVID-19.

This clone was observed a single time. V gene TRBV6-5 combines with J gene TRBJ1-5; D remains unclear. Germline loops: CDR1 MNHEY, CDR2 SVGAGI. The CDR3 length is 14 residues. V shed 4 bases and J shed 1 base, with 8 bases lying between them. DNA of the CDR3: TGTGCCAGCAGTTTCCCGGTAAGCAATCAGCCCCAGCATTTT. Translation gives CASSFPVSNQPQHF.

The V gene is TRBV5-4, the J gene TRBJ2-1, with TRBD2 as a possible D gene (5 bases). The CDR3 loop spans 13 amino acids. V lost 2 bases, J lost 9 bases, and 12 bases lay in between. Germline V gene lookup returns CDR1 SGHNT and CDR2 YYREEE (reference sequence). The CDR3 protein is CASSLRGYGEQFF. The DNA of the CDR3 is TGTGCCAGCAGCTTACGAGGGTACGGTGAGCAGTTCTTC.

The rearrangement uses TRBV6-4 and TRBJ1-1, with D unclear. The CDR3 totals 13 residues. V lost 4 bases to trimming and J lost 4 bases, with 10 bases between them. Germline V gene lookup returns CDR1 MRHNA and CDR2 SNTAGT. The CDR3 bases are TGTGCCAGCAGTGCGGACTGGAGCACTGAAGCTTTCTTT. It yields the protein CASSADWSTEAFF.

This chain joins TRBV6-2 or TRBV6-3 and TRBJ2-1; possible D gene TRBD2, 6 bases. Germline lookup yields CDR1 MNHEY and CDR2 SVGEGT. This CDR3 has 16 residues. V was cut by 0 bases and J by 3 bases, with 12 bases left in between. The CDR3 is CASSYSRGSLYNEQFF. The CDR3 coding sequence is TGTGCCAGCAGTTACTCACGGGGGAGCCTCTACAATGAGCAGTTCTTC.

The J gene is TRBJ2-5, the V gene TRBV10-3; 8 nucleotides agree with TRBD2. V lost 3 bases and J lost 5; bases outside the gene matches: 8. Germline V CDR1 and CDR2: ENHRY, SYGVKD. The CDR3 has 15 residues. The CDR3 region has the DNA TGTGCCATCAGTGATGCCAGCGGGGGAACCGAGACCCAGTACTTC. This encodes CAISDASGGTETQYF.

V gene TRBV4-1 combines with J gene TRBJ2-5; 7 bases are a match to TRBD2. Trimming at V came to 0 bases and at J to 2 bases, leaving 9 bases not matched to a gene. Germline-derived CDR1 and CDR2 are MGHRA and YSYEKL. The CDR3 runs 17 residues. The CDR3 is CASSQDRVLAEQETQYF. The CDR3 DNA is TGCGCCAGCAGCCAAGATCGGGTCCTAGCGGAACAAGAGACCCAGTACTTC.

This chain connects TRBV4-1 to TRBJ1-2; 10 positions match TRBD1. V gave up 6 bases and J gave up 4 bases; unmatched junction bases: 5. The CDR3 runs to 14 residues. Germline loops: CDR1 MGHRA, CDR2 YSYEKL. CDR3 sequence: CASRPTGGGYGYTF. CDR3 DNA: TGCGCCAGCAGACCGACAGGGGGCGGCTATGGCTACACCTTC.

The chain uses TRBV29-1 and TRBJ1-3, with a weak D call TRBD1 (6 bases). Looked up from germline, CDR1 is SQVTM and CDR2 is ANQGSEA. Between the trimmed V and J ends, which lost 3 bases and 4 bases, there was a span of 13 bases. The CDR3 is 14 amino acids. Written as DNA, the CDR3 is TGCAGCGTTGATGGTACAGGGCAAGGAAACACCATATATTTT. Residues: CSVDGTGQGNTIYF.

The J gene is TRBJ1-1, the V gene TRBV2; TRBD1 agrees at 7 bases. Germline assignment: CDR1 SNHLY and CDR2 FYNNEI. This CDR3 comprises 13 residues. V gave up 7 bases and J gave up 2 bases; unmatched junction bases: 4. The CDR3 bases are TGTGCCAGCAACCGGGACAGAAACACTGAAGCTTTCTTT. It translates to CASNRDRNTEAFF.

The chain employs TRBV4-1 and TRBJ1-1; D not resolved. The CDR3 sequence is 13 residues long. V lost 3 bases and J 7 bases, leaving 12 bases between the germline ends. From germline, CDR1 is MGHRA and CDR2 YSYEKL. The CDR3 nucleotides are TGCGCCAGCAGCCATTCCACGAGGAGTGAAGCTTTCTTT. Translated: CASSHSTRSEAFF.

This chain joins TRBV28 and TRBJ2-5; D not resolved. Germline V gives CDR1 MDHEN, CDR2 SYDVKM. The CDR3 runs to 14 residues. The ends were cut back, 1 base at V and 3 bases at J, with 9 bases in the middle. The CDR3 DNA reads as TGTGCCAGCAGTTTATTTCTGAGAGAAGAGACCCAGTACTTC. This encodes CASSLFLREETQYF. Drawing the rest from reference TRBV28 and TRBJ2-5, the complete variable domain is DVKVTQSSRYLVKRTGEKVFLECVQDMDHENMFWYRQDPGLGLRLIYFSYDVKMKEKGDIPEGYSVSREKKERFSLILESASTNQTSMYLCASSLFLREETQYFGPGTRLLVL.

The chain recombines TRBV19 with TRBJ2-1; the D gene is possibly TRBD1 (6 bases). CDR1 is LNHDA, CDR2 SQIVND, per germline (reference sequence). The length of the CDR3 is 18 residues. V was shortened by 3 bases and J by 7 bases, with 25 bases between the two germline ends. CDR3 sequence: CASSMGQGQSNRWNEQFF. The CDR3 nucleotides read TGTGCCAGTAGTATGGGGCAGGGGCAAAGCAATAGATGGAATGAGCAGTTCTTC. Combining the CDR3 with reference TRBV19 and TRBJ2-1 gives the whole variable domain DGGITQSPKYLFRKEGQNVTLSCEQNLNHDAMYWYRQDPGQGLRLIYYSQIVNDFQKGDIAEGYSVSREKKESFPLTVTSAQKNPTAFYLCASSMGQGQSNRWNEQFFGPGTRLTVL.

The chain is built from TRBV7-2 and TRBJ2-1, with D possibly matching TRBD2 (5 bases). V lost 4 bases and J lost 5, with 12 bases in between. The CDR3 consists of 14 residues. Germline CDR1 is SGHTA and CDR2 is FQGNSA. The CDR3 coding sequence is TGTGCCAGCAGCTCCCTGACTACGAACAATGAGCAGTTCTTC. Amino acid sequence: CASSSLTTNNEQFF.

This clone was recorded a few times. The rearrangement uses TRBV7-2 and TRBJ2-3, with D hard to call. The CDR3 is 12 amino acids. The V gene lost 0 bases and the J gene lost 4 bases, with 2 bases spanning the gap. CDR1 is SGHTA and CDR2 is FQGNSA in the germline V gene. CDR3 region: CASSLAADTQYF. In DNA form, the CDR3 reads TGTGCCAGCAGCTTAGCCGCAGATACGCAGTATTTT.

The chain employs TRBV7-3 and TRBJ2-6; TRBD1 is a possible D gene (5 bases). CDR1 and CDR2 from the germline V gene are SGHTA and FQGTGA. The ends were cut back, 5 bases at V and 0 bases at J, with 11 bases in the middle. The CDR3 is made up of 16 amino acids. Here the CDR3 reads CASSPDTGSGANVLTF. The CDR3 DNA reads TGTGCCAGCAGCCCCGACACAGGCTCTGGGGCCAACGTCCTGACTTTC.